The T cell receptor (beta chain) under discussion was sequenced for a study of control samples from healthy donors and cancer patients. Trimming removed 5 bases from V and 10 bases from J; junction bases left unmatched: 10. The germline V gene encodes CDR1 SGHAT and CDR2 FQNNGV. The CDR3 covers 14 residues. Sequencing used immunoSEQ multiplex PCR; TCRdb keeps in-frame clones, though not all of them. This sample has around 140,000 clones, with roughly 89% found just once. The TCR comes from a man between 18 and 29 years old in good health. Sequenced: blood. The chain uses TRBV11-2 and TRBJ1-4; 7 nucleotides align to TRBD1. The CDR3 DNA is TGTGCCAGCAGCCCCGACAGGGTGGAGGGAAAACTGTTTTTT. Protein: CASSPDRVEGKLFF.